The following is a T cell receptor beta chain sequence with its context. Its antigen is unknown. The table came from immunoSEQ multiplex PCR; TCRdb's copy has only in-frame clones and leaves some out. The sample carries about 130,000 clones, approximately 94% recorded once. The sample is drawn from a study of T cell responses to AZD1222 COVID-19 vaccine. Whole-study findings and limits: Spike-specific TCR repertoires showed rising breadth and depth after two AZD1222 doses. It should be noted that donors were predominantly white British and more often female, and clonal diversity was possibly underestimated.

CDR1 and CDR2 (germline): MNHNS, SASEGT. The V and J ends lost 6 bases and 7 bases, in that order; junction bases with no gene match: 12. The CDR3 sequence is 15 residues long. The TCR was taken from an adult in good health. The chain combines TRBV6-1 with TRBJ2-7; TRBD1 matches at 10 bases. This sample comprised peripheral blood, obtained on day 0 of AZD1222 vaccination. The CDR3: CASSRNDRGRQEQYF. DNA of the CDR3: TGTGCCAGCAGCCGGAACGACAGGGGGCGTCAGGAGCAGTACTTC.